This T cell receptor (beta chain) was sequenced in a study of shared clonotypes between healthy human individuals. TCRdb keeps only in-frame clones here, not all; method: immunoSEQ multiplex PCR. The sample lists millions of clones, less than 95% occurring once. Germline loops: CDR1 MDHEN, CDR2 SYDVKM. The V end was cut by 3 bases, the J end by 3 bases, with 18 bases between. The CDR3 extends over 16 amino acids. The naive CD8 population came from CD45RO-negative cells selected for CCR7, without terminally differentiated effector memory CD45RA+ cells. Sequenced input: naive CD8+ T cells sorted from blood. This chain uses TRBV28 with TRBJ2-7; the D gene is possibly TRBD1 (5 bases). This clonotype originated in a young man in good health. The CDR3 region has the DNA TGTGCCAGCAGTTTTTCTCCCCTGGACACCTACTACGAGCAGTACTTC. Its protein product is CASSFSPLDTYYEQYF.